A selection of T cell receptor beta chains follows, all from one sample in a study of cytomegalovirus exposure and HLA in healthy donors. Clones were read by immunoSEQ multiplex PCR, and TCRdb kept only the in-frame ones, dropping some. The sample yields 150,000 to 200,000 clones, approximately 67% seen once. Sequencing used PBMCs. The receptors here all came from a woman younger than 30 in good health and CMV-seropositive. The conserved cysteine and the conserved F or W are not part of the CDR3 here.

v_gene	j_gene	CDR3aa
TRBV27	TRBJ2-7	ASSLGRTYEQY
TRBV29-1	TRBJ1-2	SVGGQGNGYT
TRBV29-1	TRBJ1-2	SVGQGNYGYT
TRBV5-5	TRBJ2-5	ASRGSLSGRSETQY
TRBV19	TRBJ1-3	ASSIWSSGNTIY
TRBV2	TRBJ2-7	ASRGDRGRSEQY
TRBV7-2	TRBJ2-7	ASSLAAGIYEQY
TRBV4-1	TRBJ1-2	ASSGHPSQGSYGYT
TRBV30	TRBJ2-1	AWRRFGGGASYNEQF
TRBV27	TRBJ2-7	ASSSRPGHPYEQY
TRBV7-9	TRBJ1-4	SSSYREGKLF
TRBV4-1	TRBJ2-6	ASSHPGGVRNVLT
TRBV30	TRBJ1-4	AWRGGGNEKLF
TRBV5-1	TRBJ1-3	ASSLATGSSGNTIY
TRBV2	TRBJ2-3	ASSLRAGGGDTQY
TRBV2	TRBJ2-3	ASRLKSYSADTQY
TRBV30	TRBJ1-4	AWAPPQTGWPEKLF
TRBV30	TRBJ2-7	AWSDARTSGGGSYEQY
TRBV5-1	TRBJ1-1	ATQRLGVDTEAF
TRBV18	TRBJ1-1	ASSPSGMNTEAF
TRBV27	TRBJ1-6	ASRQGGNSPLH
TRBV10-3	TRBJ2-1	AITRQASYNEQF
TRBV19	TRBJ2-7	ASSILSVAYEQY
TRBV7-7	TRBJ2-2	ASSPLMGQGAGYTGELF